A single sample is the source of the 20 T cell receptor beta chains below, sequenced in a study of T cell changes during pregnancy in multiple sclerosis. The protocol was immunoSEQ multiplex PCR, while the TCRdb copy is restricted to in-frame clones and leaves out a portion. Counted here are more than 80,000 clones, around 90% occurring once; the ten biggest clones make up 1.5% to 2%. The specimen was peripheral blood, collected after pregnancy. The receptor set was obtained from a female donor with multiple sclerosis, enrolled in a pregnancy study.

The gene calls are TRBV14 and TRBJ1-6; 7 bases are a match to TRBD1. There are 12 residues in the CDR3. V lost 4 bases, J lost 13 bases, and 4 bases stayed unmatched. The germline CDR1 and CDR2 sequences are SGHDN and FVKESK. CDR3 bases: TGTGCCAGCAGCCGTACAGGGGAGCCCCTCCACTTT. Protein: CASSRTGEPLHF.

V gene TRBV5-4 combines with J gene TRBJ2-2, with 7 nucleotides matching TRBD1. V trimming: 2 bases; J trimming: 4 bases; junction bases outside the gene matches: 5. Per germline, CDR1 SGHNT and CDR2 YYREEE (reference sequence). CDR3 length equals 15 residues. For the CDR3, the DNA is TGTGCCAGCAGCTTACGGGCAGGGGGCACCGGGGAGCTGTTTTTT. Translating gives CASSLRAGGTGELFF.

The chain uses TRBV28 and TRBJ2-7, with a tentative D call TRBD2 (6 bases). The ends were cut back, 4 bases at V and 2 bases at J, with 12 bases in the middle. CDR3 size: 14 residues. Germline V lookup: CDR1 MDHEN, CDR2 SYDVKM. CDR3 bases: TGTGCCAGCAGTTCCAGCGGGCCTGCCTACGAGCAGTACTTC. It codes for CASSSSGPAYEQYF. Full variable domain (outside the CDR3, taken from reference TRBV28 and TRBJ2-7): DVKVTQSSRYLVKRTGEKVFLECVQDMDHENMFWYRQDPGLGLRLIYFSYDVKMKEKGDIPEGYSVSREKKERFSLILESASTNQTSMYLCASSSSGPAYEQYFGPGTRLTVT.

The chain joins TRBV6-6 to TRBJ2-5, with D maybe TRBD1 (5 bases). This CDR3 region has 14 residues. Between the trimmed V and J ends, which lost 6 bases and 9 bases, there was a span of 20 bases. Germline CDR1 is MNHNY and CDR2 is SVGAGI (reference sequence). The CDR3 sequence is CASSAQGKTMAQYF. Here the CDR3 DNA reads TGTGCCAGCAGCGCCCAGGGAAAGACAATGGCCCAGTACTTC.

The chain combines TRBV6-1 with TRBJ2-5; possibly TRBD2 for D (5 bases). This CDR3 is built from 14 residues. Looked up from germline, CDR1 is MNHNS and CDR2 is SASEGT. Trimming took off 8 bases at V and 0 bases at J, with 13 bases between the two ends. CDR3 sequence: CASHKRQDQETQYF. DNA for the CDR3: TGTGCCAGCCACAAGCGGCAGGACCAAGAGACCCAGTACTTC.

V is TRBV10-3 and J is TRBJ2-1; the match to TRBD1 covers 7 bases. CDR1 and CDR2 (germline): ENHRY, SYGVKD. V lost 10 bases, J lost 8 bases, and 11 bases stayed unmatched. CDR3 length: 13 residues. CDR3 DNA sequence: TGTGCCACAAAGGACAGGAGTGGTGATGAGCAGTTCTTC. Residues: CATKDRSGDEQFF.

This chain uses TRBV7-8 with TRBJ2-1; 8 bases are a match to TRBD2. This CDR3 region has 17 residues. Germline values: CDR1 SGHVS, CDR2 FQNEAQ. V lost 0 bases and J lost 3; bases outside the gene matches: 7. CDR3 amino acids: CASSLAGAGGVYNEQFF. CDR3 DNA sequence: TGTGCCAGCAGCTTAGCGGGGGCGGGAGGTGTCTACAATGAGCAGTTCTTC.

The CDR3 region is CASSPDLDKANSPLHF. DNA of the CDR3: TGTGCCAGCAGCCCTGATCTGGACAAGGCTAATTCACCCCTCCACTTT. This rearrangement joins TRBV5-4 to TRBJ1-6, with D perhaps TRBD1 (5 bases). The V gene's germline CDR1 is SGHNT and CDR2 YYREEE (reference sequence). Trimming stripped 4 bases from V and 6 bases from J, with 17 bases between. The CDR3 runs 16 residues.

The chain joins TRBV7-6 to TRBJ2-7, with D possibly matching TRBD2 (5 bases). Per the germline V gene, CDR1 is SGHVS and CDR2 is FNYEAQ. V was shortened by 6 bases and J by 4 bases, with 13 bases between the two germline ends. This CDR3 is built from 13 residues. The CDR3 DNA follows: TGTGCCAGCAGTCCTACTCGGGGTTACGAGCAGTACTTC. As protein: CASSPTRGYEQYF.

This sequence joins TRBV15 and TRBJ2-5; 8 positions match TRBD2. The J segment lost 1 base and the V segment lost 5 bases, leaving 3 bases of the junction unmatched. The CDR3 runs 14 residues. Germline V gene sequence: CDR1 LNHNV, CDR2 YYDKDF (reference sequence). The CDR3 region is CATSQLAVQETQYF. CDR3 coding DNA: TGTGCCACCAGCCAACTAGCGGTCCAAGAGACCCAGTACTTC.

The J gene is TRBJ1-1, the V gene TRBV19; D call uncertain. CDR3 size: 11 residues. From germline, CDR1 is LNHDA and CDR2 SQIVND (reference sequence). The germline V and J ends were trimmed by 8 bases and 5 bases, with 9 bases remaining between them. CDR3 residues: CASVGFTEAFF. The CDR3, as DNA: TGTGCCAGTGTCGGGTTTACTGAAGCTTTCTTT.

In nucleotides, the CDR3 is TGTGCCAGCAGCCCCGGGACAGGCATGTTTCCCTACGAGCAGTACTTC. Protein product: CASSPGTGMFPYEQYF. The V gene is TRBV5-7, the J gene TRBJ2-7; 8 nucleotides match TRBD1. TRBV5-7 is filed as an ORF, its function uncertain. The CDR3 is 16 amino acids. The ends lost 4 bases at V and 2 bases at J; junction bases unmatched: 11.

The gene calls are TRBV9 and TRBJ1-2, with TRBD1 matching 9 bases. The V segment lost 4 bases and the J segment 8 bases; nucleotides outside the gene matches: 9. Germline CDR1 and CDR2: SGDLS and YYNGEE. The CDR3 runs 14 residues. The CDR3, as DNA: TGTGCCAGCAGCCTCGGACAGGGGCTAGACGGCTACACCTTC. Translating it yields CASSLGQGLDGYTF.

This clone was recorded only once. This chain connects TRBV30 to TRBJ2-3, with D perhaps TRBD2 (6 bases). V was pared by 1 base and J by 3 bases, with 17 bases between. Looked up from germline, CDR1 is GTSNPN and CDR2 is SVGIG (reference sequence). The CDR3 is made up of 16 amino acids. The CDR3 here is CAWSDTTSHLTDTQYF. The CDR3 region has the DNA TGTGCCTGGAGTGATACGACTAGTCACCTGACAGATACGCAGTATTTT.

This chain links TRBV7-3 with TRBJ1-3; TRBD1 is a possible D gene (5 bases). CDR1 is SGHTA, CDR2 FQGTGA, per germline. V was cut by 6 bases and J by 0 bases, with 18 bases left in between. CDR3 size: 17 residues. CDR3 nucleotides: TGTGCCAGCAGTCACATGGGCGGGGCAGCCTCTGGAAACACCATATATTTT. This gives the protein CASSHMGGAASGNTIYF.

The rearrangement links TRBV19 to TRBJ1-3; 9 bases are a match to TRBD1. This CDR3 comprises 16 residues. From germline, CDR1 is LNHDA and CDR2 SQIVND (reference sequence). The V gene end was trimmed by 6 bases and the J gene end by 1 base; junction bases not matched to a gene: 7. The CDR3 is CASRSGTGMSGNTIYF. CDR3 nucleotide sequence: TGTGCCAGTAGGTCCGGGACAGGGATGTCTGGAAACACCATATATTTT. The entire variable domain, with the rest obtained from reference TRBV19 and TRBJ1-3, is as follows: DGGITQSPKYLFRKEGQNVTLSCEQNLNHDAMYWYRQDPGQGLRLIYYSQIVNDFQKGDIAEGYSVSREKKESFPLTVTSAQKNPTAFYLCASRSGTGMSGNTIYFGEGSWLTVV.

The chain links TRBV19 to TRBJ1-4; a weak D match, TRBD1 (6 bases). The length of the CDR3 is 15 residues. V lost 10 bases, J lost 0 bases, and 15 bases lay in between. Germline CDR1 reads LNHDA; CDR2 reads SQIVND (reference sequence). The CDR3 loop is CATSGQTATNEKLFF. The CDR3 nucleotides are TGTGCCACCAGTGGACAGACTGCAACTAATGAAAAACTGTTTTTT.

V usage is TRBV7-9 and J usage is TRBJ2-3; the D gene is possibly TRBD2 (5 bases). The CDR3 runs 14 residues. Per the germline V gene, CDR1 is SEHNR and CDR2 is FQNEAQ (reference sequence). The V and J ends lost 0 bases and 3 bases respectively, with 7 bases between them. CDR3 bases: TGTGCCAGCAGCTTAGCCCAGCGGACAGATACGCAGTATTTT. Protein sequence: CASSLAQRTDTQYF.

The V gene is TRBV14, the J gene TRBJ2-5; 9 bases align to TRBD1. CDR3 length: 13 amino acids. V was clipped by 1 base and J by 9 bases; unmatched bases: 3. Germline CDR1 is SGHDN and CDR2 is FVKESK. CDR3 nucleotide sequence: TGTGCCAGCAGCCAAGCCAGGACAGGGGCCCAGTACTTC. Its protein is CASSQARTGAQYF.

The chain joins TRBV10-3 to TRBJ2-7, with D perhaps matching TRBD1 (6 bases). Per germline, CDR1 ENHRY and CDR2 SYGVKD. This CDR3 has 13 amino acids. Trimming took 4 bases from V and 1 from J, leaving 8 bases between them. The CDR3 spells CAISGQVSYEQYF. The CDR3 region has the DNA TGTGCCATCAGTGGACAGGTATCCTACGAGCAGTACTTC.